Sequencing of this TCR beta chain was carried out in a study of shared clonotypes between healthy human individuals. Points from the study as a whole: Naive subsets generally had larger estimated richness than memory subsets. Sharing of clonotypes among donors was expected to vary with sequencing depth.

The CD4+ fraction was divided into a CD45RA+ naive subset and a CD45RA-negative memory subset. The assay was carried out at the deep level. Clones were read by immunoSEQ multiplex PCR, and TCRdb kept only the in-frame ones, dropping some. The table records 2 million to 3 million clones, just over 90% of them present only once. With respect to this clone: Its specificity is unknown.

Germline-derived CDR1 and CDR2 are SGHTA and FQGNSA. The CDR3 runs 18 residues. Unmatched junction bases numbered 13, after V lost 1 base and J lost 5 bases. Input material: naive CD4+ T cells sorted from blood. Subset of the sample: CD45RA+ positively selected. The J gene is TRBJ2-5, the V gene TRBV7-2; 10 bases line up with TRBD2. The sequence was collected from a man in his late teens or twenties in good health. The CDR3 DNA reads as TGTGCCAGCAGCTTAGTAATGGTGTGGAGCGGGGGGGCTGAGACCCAGTACTTC. Its translation: CASSLVMVWSGGAETQYF. The entire variable domain, with the rest obtained from reference TRBV7-2 and TRBJ2-5, is as follows: GAGVSQSPSNKVTEKGKDVELRCDPISGHTALYWYRQSLGQGLEFLIYFQGNSAPDKSGLPSDRFSAERTGGSVSTLTIQRTQQEDSAVYLCASSLVMVWSGGAETQYFGPGTRLLVL.